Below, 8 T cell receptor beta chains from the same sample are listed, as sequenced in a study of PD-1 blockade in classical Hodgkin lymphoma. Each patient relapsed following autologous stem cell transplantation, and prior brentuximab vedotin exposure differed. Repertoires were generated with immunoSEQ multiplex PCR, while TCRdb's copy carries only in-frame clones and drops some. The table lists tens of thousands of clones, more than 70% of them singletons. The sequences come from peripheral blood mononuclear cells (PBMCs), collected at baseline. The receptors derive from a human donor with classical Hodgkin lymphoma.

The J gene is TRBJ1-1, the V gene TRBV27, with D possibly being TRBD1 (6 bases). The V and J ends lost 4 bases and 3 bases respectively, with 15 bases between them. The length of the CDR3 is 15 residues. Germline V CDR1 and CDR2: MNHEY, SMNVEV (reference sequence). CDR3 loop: CASSYRGAGDTEAFF. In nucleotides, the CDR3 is TGTGCCAGCAGTTACCGGGGGGCGGGCGACACTGAAGCTTTCTTT.

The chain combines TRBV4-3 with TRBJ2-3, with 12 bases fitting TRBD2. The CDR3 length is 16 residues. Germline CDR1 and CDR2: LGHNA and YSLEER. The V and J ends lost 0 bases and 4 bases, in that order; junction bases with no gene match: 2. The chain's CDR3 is CASSQELAGGADTQYF. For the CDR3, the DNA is TGCGCCAGCAGCCAAGAACTAGCGGGGGGCGCAGATACGCAGTATTTT.

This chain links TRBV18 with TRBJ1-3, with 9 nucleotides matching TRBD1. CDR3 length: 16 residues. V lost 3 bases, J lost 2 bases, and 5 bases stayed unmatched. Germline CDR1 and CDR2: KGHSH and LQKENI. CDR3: CASSPGQGSTGNTIYF. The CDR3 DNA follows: TGTGCCAGCTCACCGGGACAGGGTTCGACTGGAAACACCATATATTTT. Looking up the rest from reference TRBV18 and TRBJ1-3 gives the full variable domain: NAGVMQNPRHLVRRRGQEARLRCSPMKGHSHVYWYRQLPEEGLKFMVYLQKENIIDESGMPKERFSAEFPKEGPSILRIQQVVRGDSAAYFCASSPGQGSTGNTIYFGEGSWLTVV.

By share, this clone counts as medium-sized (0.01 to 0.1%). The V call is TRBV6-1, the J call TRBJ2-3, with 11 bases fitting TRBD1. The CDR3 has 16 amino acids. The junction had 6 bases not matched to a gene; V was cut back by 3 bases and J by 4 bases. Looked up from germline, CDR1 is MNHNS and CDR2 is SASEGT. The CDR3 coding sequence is TGTGCCAGCAGTGATATGCGGGGACAGGGGGCAGATACGCAGTATTTT. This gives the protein CASSDMRGQGADTQYF.

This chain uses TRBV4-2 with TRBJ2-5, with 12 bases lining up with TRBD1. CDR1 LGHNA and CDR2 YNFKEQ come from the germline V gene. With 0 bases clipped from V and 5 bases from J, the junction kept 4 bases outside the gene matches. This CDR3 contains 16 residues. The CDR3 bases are TGTGCCAGCAGCCAAGATGAAGGGACAGGGGGCGAGACCCAGTACTTC. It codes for CASSQDEGTGGETQYF.

The CDR3 DNA reads as TGTGCCAGCAGCGATTCGGACAGGGATAATGAGCAGTTCTTC. It specifies CASSDSDRDNEQFF. The chain combines TRBV7-9 with TRBJ2-1, with TRBD1 matching 8 bases. CDR1 and CDR2 from the germline V gene are SEHNR and FQNEAQ (reference sequence). There are 14 residues in the CDR3. V dropped 5 bases and J dropped 7; count of bases not matched to a gene: 7.

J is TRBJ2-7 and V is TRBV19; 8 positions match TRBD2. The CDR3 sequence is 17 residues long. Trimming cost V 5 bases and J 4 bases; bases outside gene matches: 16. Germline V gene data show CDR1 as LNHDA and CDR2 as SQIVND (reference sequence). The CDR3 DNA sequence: TGTGCCAGTAGTCTGAAAACCCCCCAGCGGGGGTCATACGAGCAGTACTTC. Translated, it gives CASSLKTPQRGSYEQYF.

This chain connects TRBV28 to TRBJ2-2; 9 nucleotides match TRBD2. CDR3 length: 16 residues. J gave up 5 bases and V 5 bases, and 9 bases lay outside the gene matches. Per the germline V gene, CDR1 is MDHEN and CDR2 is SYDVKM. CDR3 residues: CASSPPGTSMTGELFF. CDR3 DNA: TGTGCCAGCAGTCCACCGGGGACTAGCATGACCGGGGAGCTGTTTTTT.